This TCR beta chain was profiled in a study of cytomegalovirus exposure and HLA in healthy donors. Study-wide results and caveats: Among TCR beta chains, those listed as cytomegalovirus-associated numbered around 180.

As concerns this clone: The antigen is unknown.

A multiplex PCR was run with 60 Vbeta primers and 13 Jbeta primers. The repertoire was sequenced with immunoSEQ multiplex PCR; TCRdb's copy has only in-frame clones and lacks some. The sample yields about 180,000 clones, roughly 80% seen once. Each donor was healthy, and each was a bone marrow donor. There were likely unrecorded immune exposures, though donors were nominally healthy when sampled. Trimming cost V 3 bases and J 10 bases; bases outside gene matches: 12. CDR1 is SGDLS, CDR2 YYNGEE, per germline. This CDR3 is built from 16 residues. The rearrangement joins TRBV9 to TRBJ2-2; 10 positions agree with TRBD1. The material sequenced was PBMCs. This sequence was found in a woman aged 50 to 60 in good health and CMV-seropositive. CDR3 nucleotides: TGTGCCAGCAGCGAGGGGACAGGGGTAAGGTCCGTGGAGCTGTTTTTT. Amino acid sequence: CASSEGTGVRSVELFF.